The clone carrying this T cell receptor (beta chain) was detected a few times. Its antigen is currently unknown. The germline gene is not matched at one end of the junction; a read error may be the cause. TCRdb re-analysed the 5' RACE reads in MiXCR, keeping a single row per CDR3 protein. The repertoire holds hundreds of thousands of distinct CDR3 sequences, with over 9% as singletons. CDR1 and CDR2 from the germline V gene are KGHSH and LQKENI. This CDR3 comprises 15 residues. This entry belongs to a study of identical twins. Findings of the study overall: Beta out-of-frame sequences showed weaker excess sharing between twins. Twin-shared out-of-frame alpha sequences showed excess low generation probability. The study found that models underestimated out-of-frame TCR alpha sharing in monozygotic twins.

The sample was also linked to a second study, of yellow fever vaccine responses in identical twins. That investigation notes: Twins' vaccine T cell response reportedly seemed partly convergent, partly personalized.

This sequence originates from a woman aged 18-35 years in good health. The sequenced sample was PBMCs. The genes are TRBV18 and TRBJ1-5; no firm D call. The CDR3 sequence: CASTPARASGQPQHF. The CDR3 bases are TGTGCCAGCACACCGGCTAGGGCCTCGGGGCAGCCCCAGCATTTT.